This T cell receptor (beta chain) was identified during a study of CD8 T cells in Susac syndrome. Germline V gene data show CDR1 as LGHDT and CDR2 as YNNKEL (reference sequence). Trimming took 0 bases from V and 6 from J, leaving 21 bases between them. CDR3 length equals 17 residues. Treatment-naive patients with stable or active relapsing-remitting disease served as multiple sclerosis controls. A quantity of about 0.5 to 1 ug RNA underwent reverse transcription using random hexamers. TCRdb ran MiXCR on the immunoSEQ multiplex PCR reads and lists one entry per CDR3 protein. The sample has hundreds of thousands of distinct CDR3 sequences, 85% seen once.

The sample taken for sequencing was CD8+ T cells from PBMCs. The genes are TRBV3-1 and TRBJ2-7; tentative D call: TRBD2 (6 bases). This sequence originates from a human donor with multiple sclerosis. The CDR3 region has the DNA TGTGCCAGCAGCCAAGAATTCCGGGACTCATATTTCTCCGAGCAGTACTTC. It is translated as CASSQEFRDSYFSEQYF.